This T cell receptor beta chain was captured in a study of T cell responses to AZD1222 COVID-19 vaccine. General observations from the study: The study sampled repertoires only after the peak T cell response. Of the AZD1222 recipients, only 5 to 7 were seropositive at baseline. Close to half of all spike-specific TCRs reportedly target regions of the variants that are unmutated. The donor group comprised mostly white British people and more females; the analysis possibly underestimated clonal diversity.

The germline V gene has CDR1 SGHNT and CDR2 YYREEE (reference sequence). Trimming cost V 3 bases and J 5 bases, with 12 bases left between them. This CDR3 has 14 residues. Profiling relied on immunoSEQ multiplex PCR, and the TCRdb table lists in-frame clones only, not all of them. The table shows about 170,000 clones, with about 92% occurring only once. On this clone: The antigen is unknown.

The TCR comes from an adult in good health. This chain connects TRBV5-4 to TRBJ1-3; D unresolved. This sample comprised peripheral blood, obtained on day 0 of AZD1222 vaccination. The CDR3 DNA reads TGTGCCAGCAGCTACTGGGCCTCGAGAAACACCATATATTTT. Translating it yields CASSYWASRNTIYF.